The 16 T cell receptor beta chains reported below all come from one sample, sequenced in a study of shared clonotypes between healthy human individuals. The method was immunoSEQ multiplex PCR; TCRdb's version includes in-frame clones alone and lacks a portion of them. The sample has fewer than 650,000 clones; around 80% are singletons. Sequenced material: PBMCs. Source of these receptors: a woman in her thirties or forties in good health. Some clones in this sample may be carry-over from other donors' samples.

CDR3 residues: CASGLVLRWQGPSSYNEQFF. The CDR3 nucleotides are TGTGCTAGTGGTTTGGTACTGCGCTGGCAGGGGCCAAGCTCCTACAATGAGCAGTTCTTC. The V gene is TRBV12-5, the J gene TRBJ2-1; TRBD1 might be the D (6 bases). Looked up from germline, CDR1 is LGHNT and CDR2 is FRNRAP. V was shortened by 0 bases and J by 0 bases, with 21 bases between the two germline ends. This CDR3 has 20 amino acids.

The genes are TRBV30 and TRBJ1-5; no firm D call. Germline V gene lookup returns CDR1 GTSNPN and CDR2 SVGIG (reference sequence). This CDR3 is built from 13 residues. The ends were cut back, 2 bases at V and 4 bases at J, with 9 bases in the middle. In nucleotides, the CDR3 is TGTGCCTGGAGTCCAGGCGGGAATCAGCCCCAGCATTTT. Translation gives CAWSPGGNQPQHF.

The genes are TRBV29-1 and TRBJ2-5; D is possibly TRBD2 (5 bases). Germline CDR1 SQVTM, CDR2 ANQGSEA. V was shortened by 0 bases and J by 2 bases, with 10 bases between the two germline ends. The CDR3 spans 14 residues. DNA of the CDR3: TGCAGCGTTGAAGAGGCTAGCCGGCAAGAGACCCAGTACTTC. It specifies CSVEEASRQETQYF.

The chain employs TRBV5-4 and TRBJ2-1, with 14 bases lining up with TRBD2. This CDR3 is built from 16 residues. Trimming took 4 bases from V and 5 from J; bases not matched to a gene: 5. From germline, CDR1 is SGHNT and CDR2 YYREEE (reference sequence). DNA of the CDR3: TGTGCCAGCAGCAGGGGACTAGCGGGAGTGGACAATGAGCAGTTCTTC. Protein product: CASSRGLAGVDNEQFF. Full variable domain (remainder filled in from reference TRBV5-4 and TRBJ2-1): ETGVTQSPTHLIKTRGQQVTLRCSSQSGHNTVSWYQQALGQGPQFIFQYYREEENGRGNFPPRFSGLQFPNYSSELNVNALELDDSALYLCASSRGLAGVDNEQFFGPGTRLTVL.

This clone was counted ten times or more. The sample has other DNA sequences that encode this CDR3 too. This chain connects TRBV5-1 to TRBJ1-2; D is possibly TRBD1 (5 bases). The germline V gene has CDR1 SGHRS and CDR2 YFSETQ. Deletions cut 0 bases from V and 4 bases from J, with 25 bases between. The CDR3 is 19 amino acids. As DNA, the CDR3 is TGCGCCAGCAGCTTGGGACACGGATCTCTTTTCGAGGGGATCTATGGCTACACCTTC. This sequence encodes CASSLGHGSLFEGIYGYTF.

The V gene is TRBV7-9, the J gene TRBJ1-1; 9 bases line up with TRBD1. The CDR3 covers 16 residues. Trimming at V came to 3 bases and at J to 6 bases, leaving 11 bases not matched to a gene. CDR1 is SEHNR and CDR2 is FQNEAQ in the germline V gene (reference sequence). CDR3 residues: CASSLPPNRGLPEAFF. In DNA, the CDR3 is TGTGCCAGCAGCTTGCCCCCGAACAGGGGGCTCCCTGAAGCTTTCTTT.

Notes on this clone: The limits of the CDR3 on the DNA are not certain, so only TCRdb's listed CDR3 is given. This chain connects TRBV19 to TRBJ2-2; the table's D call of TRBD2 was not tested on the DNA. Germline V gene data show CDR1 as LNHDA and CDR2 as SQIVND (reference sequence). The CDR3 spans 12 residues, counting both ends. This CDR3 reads CASSRRAGELFF.

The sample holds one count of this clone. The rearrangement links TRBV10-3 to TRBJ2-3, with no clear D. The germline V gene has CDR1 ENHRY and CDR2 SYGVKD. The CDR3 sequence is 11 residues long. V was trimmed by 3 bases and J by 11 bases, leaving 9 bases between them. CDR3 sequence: CAISDGPEQYF. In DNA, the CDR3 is TGTGCCATCAGTGATGGGCCCGAGCAGTATTTT.

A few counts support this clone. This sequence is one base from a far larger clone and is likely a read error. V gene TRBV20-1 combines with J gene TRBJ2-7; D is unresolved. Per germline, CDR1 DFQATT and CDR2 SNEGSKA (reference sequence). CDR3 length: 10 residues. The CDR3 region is CSALGYEQHF. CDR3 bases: TGCAGTGCCTTAGGGTACGAGCAGCACTTC.

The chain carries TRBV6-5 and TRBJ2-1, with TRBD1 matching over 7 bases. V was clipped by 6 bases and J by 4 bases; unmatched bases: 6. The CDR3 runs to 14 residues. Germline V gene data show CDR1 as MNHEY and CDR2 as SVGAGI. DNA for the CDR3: TGTGCCAGCAGAAGTCAACAGGGGTACAATGAGCAGTTCTTC. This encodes CASRSQQGYNEQFF.

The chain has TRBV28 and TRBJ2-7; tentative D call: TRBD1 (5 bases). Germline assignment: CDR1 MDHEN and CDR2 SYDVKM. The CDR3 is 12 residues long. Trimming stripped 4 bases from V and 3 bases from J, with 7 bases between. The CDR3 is CASSSTVYEQYF. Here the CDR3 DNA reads TGTGCCAGCAGTTCGACAGTCTACGAGCAGTACTTC.

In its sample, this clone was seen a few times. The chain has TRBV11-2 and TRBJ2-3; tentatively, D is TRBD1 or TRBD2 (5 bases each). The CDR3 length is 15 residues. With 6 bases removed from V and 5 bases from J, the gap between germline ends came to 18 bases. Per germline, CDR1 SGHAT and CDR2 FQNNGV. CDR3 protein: CASRQAGRKIDTQYF. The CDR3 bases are TGTGCCAGCAGACAGGCGGGCCGGAAGATAGATACGCAGTATTTT.

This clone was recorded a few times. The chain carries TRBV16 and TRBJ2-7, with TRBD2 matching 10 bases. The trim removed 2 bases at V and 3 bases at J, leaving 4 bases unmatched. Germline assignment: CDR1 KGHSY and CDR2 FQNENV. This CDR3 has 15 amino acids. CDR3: CASSQTSGAYYEQYF. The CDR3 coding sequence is TGTGCCAGCAGCCAAACTAGCGGGGCGTACTACGAGCAGTACTTC. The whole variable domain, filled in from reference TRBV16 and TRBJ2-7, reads GEEVAQTPKHLVRGEGQKAKLYCAPIKGHSYVFWYQQVLKNEFKFLISFQNENVFDETGMPKERFSAKCLPNSPCSLEIQATKLEDSAVYFCASSQTSGAYYEQYFGPGTRLTVT.

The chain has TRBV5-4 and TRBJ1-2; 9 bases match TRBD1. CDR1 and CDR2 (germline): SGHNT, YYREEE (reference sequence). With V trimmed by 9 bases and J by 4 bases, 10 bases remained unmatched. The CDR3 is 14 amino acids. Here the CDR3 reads CATQQGADLYGYTF. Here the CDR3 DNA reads TGTGCCACTCAACAGGGGGCCGACCTCTATGGCTACACCTTC.

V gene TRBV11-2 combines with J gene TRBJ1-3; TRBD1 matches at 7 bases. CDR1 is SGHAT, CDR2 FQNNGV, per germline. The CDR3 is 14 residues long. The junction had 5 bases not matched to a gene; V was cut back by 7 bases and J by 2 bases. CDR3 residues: CASKDRLTGNTIYF. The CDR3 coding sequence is TGTGCCAGCAAGGACAGGCTGACTGGAAACACCATATATTTT.

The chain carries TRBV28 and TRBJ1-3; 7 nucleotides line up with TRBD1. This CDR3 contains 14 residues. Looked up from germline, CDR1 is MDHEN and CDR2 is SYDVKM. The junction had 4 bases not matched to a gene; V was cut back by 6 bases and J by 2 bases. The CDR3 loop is CASRTTGTGNTIYF. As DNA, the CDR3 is TGTGCCAGCAGAACGACAGGGACTGGAAACACCATATATTTT.